These 25 T cell receptor beta chains came from one sample sequenced in a study of breast tumors, draining lymph nodes, adjacent tissues. Breast cancer patients provided tissue from their axillary draining lymph nodes. Using its own MiXCR run on the multiplex PCR reads, TCRdb lists one record per CDR3 protein. The table lists around 170,000 distinct CDR3 sequences, 30% to 35% of them singletons. The source material was axillary lymph node tissue. The receptor set was obtained from a female donor with breast cancer. Some clones in this sample may be carry-over from other donors' samples.

There are many counts of this clonotype. This chain uses TRBV5-1 with TRBJ2-3, with 12 nucleotides matching TRBD2. V shed 4 bases and J 0 bases; nucleotides not matched to a gene: 9. Germline V gene lookup returns CDR1 SGHRS and CDR2 YFSETQ. The CDR3 runs 18 residues. For the CDR3, the DNA is TGCGCCAGCAGCCACGGATCGACTAGCGGGGGCAGCACAGATACGCAGTATTTT. It encodes CASSHGSTSGGSTDTQYF.

This clonotype has just a few counts. A much larger clone differs from this one at a single base, so this may be a read error. This sequence joins TRBV11-2 and TRBJ2-7; 7 bases fit TRBD2. CDR1 and CDR2 from the germline V gene are SGHAT and FQNNGV. This CDR3 region has 13 residues. The CDR3 region is CACSSGLQYEQYF. The CDR3 DNA reads as TGTGCCTGCAGCTCGGGACTACAATACGAGCAGTACTTC.

This clonotype was detected ten times or more. The chain has TRBV20-1 and TRBJ2-7; 14 nucleotides line up with TRBD2. CDR1 is DFQATT and CDR2 is SNEGSKA in the germline V gene (reference sequence). The CDR3 totals 17 residues. The junction had 8 bases not matched to a gene; V was cut back by 2 bases and J by 2 bases. In DNA form, the CDR3 reads TGCAGTGCTAGATCGGGGACTAGCGGGAGAATCCCCTACGAGCAGTACTTC. Translating it yields CSARSGTSGRIPYEQYF.

This clonotype has ten or more counts. The chain links TRBV18 to TRBJ1-5; D gene unclear. This CDR3 has 14 amino acids. CDR1 is KGHSH, CDR2 LQKENI, per germline. V gave up 2 bases and J gave up 0 bases, with 5 bases separating them. The CDR3 loop is CASSPSDSNQPQHF. CDR3 nucleotides: TGTGCCAGCTCACCATCCGATAGCAATCAGCCCCAGCATTTT.

This clonotype was counted a few times. V gene TRBV27 combines with J gene TRBJ1-2; D unclear. Trimming took off 5 bases at V and 2 bases at J, with 18 bases between the two ends. CDR3 size: 16 residues. Germline lookup yields CDR1 MNHEY and CDR2 SMNVEV (reference sequence). DNA for the CDR3: TGTGCCAGCAGTGAGGGCGGAGCGCCTGGGAACTATGGCTACACCTTC. Residues: CASSEGGAPGNYGYTF.

This clonotype was counted at least ten times. The chain combines TRBV5-6 with TRBJ2-2, with TRBD1 matching over 10 bases. After removal of 4 bases from V and 7 bases from J, the junction contained 4 bases not matched to a gene. CDR1 SGHDT and CDR2 YYEEEE come from the germline V gene. This CDR3 is 14 amino acids long. CDR3 region: CASSVGQGIGELFF. For the CDR3, the DNA is TGTGCCAGCAGCGTGGGACAGGGGATCGGGGAGCTGTTTTTT. Complete variable domain (other parts from reference TRBV5-6 and TRBJ2-2): DAGVTQSPTHLIKTRGQQVTLRCSPKSGHDTVSWYQQALGQGPQFIFQYYEEEERQRGNFPDRFSGHQFPNYSSELNVNALLLGDSALYLCASSVGQGIGELFFGEGSRLTVL.

This clonotype appeared a few times. This may stem from a read error, because a much larger clone lies one nucleotide away. This rearrangement joins TRBV14 to TRBJ2-3, with D perhaps matching TRBD2 (6 bases). Per the germline V gene, CDR1 is SGHDN and CDR2 is FVKESK. This CDR3 is built from 14 residues. CDR3 residues: CASQAEGNTDTQSF. The CDR3 DNA follows: TGTGCCAGCCAGGCGGAGGGCAACACAGATACGCAGTCTTTT.

This clonotype was recorded at least ten times. The chain combines TRBV29-1 with TRBJ1-2; D is uncertain. From germline, CDR1 is SQVTM and CDR2 ANQGSEA. This CDR3 is 12 amino acids long. Trimming cost V 5 bases and J 7 bases, with 14 bases left between them. Here the CDR3 DNA reads TGCAGCGTTCTTGACGTGGTAGGTGGCTACACCTTC. Protein product: CSVLDVVGGYTF.

Worth noting for this clonotype: A read error may account for a junction end that differs from germline. The J gene is TRBJ2-5, the V gene TRBV6-2 or TRBV6-3; 8 bases are shared with TRBD1. There are 15 residues in the CDR3. CDR1 and CDR2 from the germline V gene are MNHEY and SVGEGT. The CDR3 loop is CASSHSWQGAETQYF. In nucleotides, the CDR3 is TGTGCCAGCAGTCACTCGTGGCAGGGGGCCGAGACCCAGTACTTC.

This clonotype has a single count. This sequence may be a read error, since a much larger clone differs from it by one base. The V gene is TRBV4-3, the J gene TRBJ2-7; D might be TRBD1 (5 bases). The CDR3 runs to 18 residues. Per germline, CDR1 LGHNA and CDR2 YSLEER. The CDR3 here is CASRRDSGRTSITYGQYF. The CDR3 DNA follows: TGCGCCAGCAGACGAGACTCAGGGCGTACCTCCATAACCTACGGGCAGTACTTC.

The V and J genes are TRBV12-3 or TRBV12-4 and TRBJ2-1, with D hard to call. V was shortened by 2 bases and J by 9 bases, with 8 bases between the two germline ends. This CDR3 region has 12 residues. CDR3 amino acids: CASSLRVGEQFF. CDR3 DNA: TGTGCCAGCAGTTTAAGGGTCGGTGAGCAGTTCTTC.

Many counts were recorded for this clonotype. The chain has TRBV2 and TRBJ2-1; D might be TRBD2 (6 bases). V lost 6 bases and J lost 4, with 16 bases in between. Per germline, CDR1 SNHLY and CDR2 FYNNEI. The CDR3 is 15 residues long. The CDR3 DNA reads as TGTGCCAGCAGAAGGGTGGGGGGAGGTTACAATGAGCAGTTCTTC. Its translation: CASRRVGGGYNEQFF.

This clonotype was seen repeatedly, ten times or more. This chain links TRBV5-6 with TRBJ2-1; 13 bases are shared with TRBD2. CDR3 size: 18 residues. CDR1 and CDR2 from the germline V gene are SGHDT and YYEEEE. Trimming at V came to 3 bases and at J to 0 bases, leaving 6 bases not matched to a gene. CDR3 sequence (DNA): TGTGCCAGCAGCTATGGGACTAGCGGGACTAGCTCCTACAATGAGCAGTTCTTC. Translating it yields CASSYGTSGTSSYNEQFF.

In its sample, this clonotype was seen many times. The chain combines TRBV15 with TRBJ2-3, with D unclear. The CDR3 is 15 amino acids. CDR1 is LNHNV, CDR2 YYDKDF, per germline (reference sequence). The ends were cut back, 3 bases at V and 0 bases at J, with 10 bases in the middle. The CDR3 here is CATSSPRLSTDTQYF. For the CDR3, the DNA is TGTGCCACCAGCAGCCCCCGGCTGAGCACAGATACGCAGTATTTT.

At least ten counts were recorded for this clonotype. The chain recombines TRBV9 with TRBJ2-3; D gene uncertain. The CDR3 extends over 14 amino acids. The V gene's germline CDR1 is SGDLS and CDR2 YYNGEE. V lost 3 bases and J 7 bases, leaving 15 bases between the germline ends. CDR3 sequence reads: CASSARLVAYTQYF. CDR3 sequence (DNA): TGTGCCAGCAGCGCCAGACTCGTGGCCTATACGCAGTATTTT.

There are many counts of this clonotype. The rearrangement uses TRBV10-3 and TRBJ2-5, with 9 bases aligning to TRBD2. Germline CDR1 ENHRY, CDR2 SYGVKD. Trimming at V came to 6 bases and at J to 4 bases, leaving 12 bases not matched to a gene. The CDR3 consists of 16 residues. As DNA, the CDR3 is TGTGCCATCAGGGGAGGCAGCGGGGGGCCGGTAGAGACCCAGTACTTC. Amino acids: CAIRGGSGGPVETQYF.

There are many counts of this clonotype. The rearrangement links TRBV12-3 or TRBV12-4 to TRBJ1-2, with D unresolved. V was clipped by 7 bases and J by 4 bases, with 13 bases between them. The CDR3 runs to 13 residues. For the CDR3, the DNA is TGTGCCAGCAACTCTAGGGAGTTCTATGGCTACACCTTC. It specifies CASNSREFYGYTF.

In this sample, this clonotype turned up many times. This sequence joins TRBV7-3 and TRBJ2-1, with TRBD2 matching over 9 bases. CDR1 is SGHTA, CDR2 FQGTGA, per germline. Trimming cost V 1 base and J 3 bases; bases outside gene matches: 4. The CDR3 consists of 16 residues. The CDR3 DNA follows: TGTGCCAGCAGCTTAAGGGAGACTAGCGGCTACAATGAGCAGTTCTTC. The encoded protein is CASSLRETSGYNEQFF.

Remarks on this clonotype: This sequence may be a read error, since a much larger clone differs from it by one base. V gene TRBV7-9 combines with J gene TRBJ2-5, with 8 bases fitting TRBD2. The length of the CDR3 is 13 residues. CDR1 is SEHNR and CDR2 is FQNEAQ in the germline V gene (reference sequence). The CDR3 sequence is CASSHSGGETRYF. The CDR3 bases are TGTGCCAGCAGCCACTCGGGGGGGGAGACCCGGTACTTC.

This clonotype was seen a handful of times. The chain combines TRBV7-9 with TRBJ2-7; 9 bases fit TRBD2. Trimming took 0 bases from V and 7 from J; bases not matched to a gene: 13. The germline V gene encodes CDR1 SEHNR and CDR2 FQNEAQ (reference sequence). The CDR3 is made up of 17 amino acids. DNA for the CDR3: TGTGCCAGCAGCTTAGCGGGACGGGCGGGAGGGCCTCCGGAGCAGTACTTC. Encoded protein: CASSLAGRAGGPPEQYF.

About this clonotype itself: A much larger clone differs from this one at a single base, so this may be a read error. The rearrangement uses TRBV6-5 and TRBJ1-4, with D unresolved. The CDR3 is 16 residues long. Germline V gene data show CDR1 as MNHEY and CDR2 as SVGAGI. The CDR3 here is CASSYSNTPLAEKLLF. CDR3 DNA: TGTGCCAGCAGTTACTCGAACACCCCCCTAGCTGAAAAACTGCTTTTT.

This clonotype came up a few times. The chain recombines TRBV9 with TRBJ1-1, with a possible D match to TRBD1 (5 bases). The germline V gene encodes CDR1 SGDLS and CDR2 YYNGEE. The CDR3 covers 14 residues. Trimming shortened V by 3 bases and J by 0 bases, and 9 bases separated the two germline ends. CDR3 loop: CASSATVLNTEAFF. CDR3 bases: TGTGCCAGCAGCGCGACAGTTTTGAACACTGAAGCTTTCTTT.

This clonotype was counted ten times or more. The chain uses TRBV3-1 and TRBJ2-5; D gene unclear. The CDR3 has 15 residues. Germline CDR1 is LGHDT and CDR2 is YNNKEL (reference sequence). V gave up 0 bases and J gave up 1 base, with 9 bases separating them. The CDR3 reads CASSQDNSVQETQYF. The DNA for the CDR3 is TGTGCCAGCAGCCAAGATAACAGCGTCCAAGAGACCCAGTACTTC.

This clonotype was recorded at least ten times. The V call is TRBV2, the J call TRBJ2-7; D not resolved. This CDR3 contains 12 residues. Trimming took off 8 bases at V and 1 base at J, with 9 bases between the two ends. CDR1 is SNHLY and CDR2 is FYNNEI in the germline V gene. DNA of the CDR3: TGTGCCAGCTCTGGAGAATCCTACGAGCAGTACTTC. It translates to CASSGESYEQYF.

This chain uses TRBV28 with TRBJ1-5, with D maybe TRBD1 (6 bases). The V and J ends lost 5 bases and 7 bases respectively, with 21 bases between them. Germline-derived CDR1 and CDR2 are MDHEN and SYDVKM. This CDR3 is 16 amino acids long. CDR3 sequence reads: CASSISYQGLSQPQHF. The DNA of the CDR3 is TGTGCCAGCAGTATAAGTTATCAGGGGTTAAGCCAGCCCCAGCATTTT.